One T cell receptor (beta chain) is described in this entry. The target antigen is unknown. This sample is part of a study of OX40 agonist ivuxolimab in advanced cancers. Study-wide context: Enrolled patients in dose escalation had cancers that were hepatocellular carcinoma, melanoma, renal cell or head and neck cancer. Among those treated, three patients had partial responses, one with hepatocellular carcinoma and two with cutaneous melanoma. Overall study results and limits: Averaged across samples, CD8+ T cells carried more expanded clones than CD4+ did.

There are 13 residues in the CDR3. Germline V gives CDR1 LNHDA, CDR2 SQIVND (reference sequence). The V gene end was trimmed by 6 bases and the J gene end by 5 bases; junction bases not matched to a gene: 4. Assay used: immunoSEQ multiplex PCR; TCRdb lists only in-frame clones, some missing. The table has approximately 74,000 clones, around 82% seen once. This specimen was CD4+ or CD8+ T cells sorted from blood, taken in a trial of the OX40 agonist ivuxolimab. The TCR was taken from an adult with an advanced solid tumor such as melanoma, head and neck, liver or kidney cancer. V and J are TRBV19 and TRBJ2-7, with 10 bases identical to TRBD1. CDR3 residues: CASRRTGGDEQYF. In nucleotides, the CDR3 is TGTGCCAGTAGACGGACAGGGGGTGACGAGCAGTACTTC.